Below, 28 T cell receptor beta chains from the same sample are listed, as sequenced in a study of blood T cell repertoires in COVID-19. Clones were sequenced by immunoSEQ multiplex PCR, and TCRdb holds only the in-frame ones, with some missing. This sample has 110,000 to 150,000 clones, with under 90% found just once. Sequencing was done on a sample of PBMCs or T cells enriched from blood (not recorded which). The receptors stem from a woman younger than 30 who had been exposed to COVID-19.

This rearrangement joins TRBV28 to TRBJ2-7; 10 nucleotides match TRBD2. V dropped 4 bases and J dropped 4; count of bases not matched to a gene: 10. Germline values: CDR1 MDHEN, CDR2 SYDVKM. The CDR3 extends over 16 amino acids. This CDR3 reads CASSSPSSGSLYEQYF. As DNA, the CDR3 is TGTGCCAGCAGTTCCCCCTCTAGCGGGAGTCTTTACGAGCAGTACTTC.

This clone was counted many times. V and J are TRBV11-3 and TRBJ2-2; 8 nucleotides match TRBD2. Germline loops: CDR1 SGHNT, CDR2 YENEEA. The CDR3 length is 18 residues. Unmatched junction bases numbered 12, after V lost 0 bases and J lost 6 bases. The CDR3: CASSLDQAGTRFPGELFF. The DNA of the CDR3 is TGTGCCAGCAGCTTAGATCAAGCCGGGACTAGATTTCCCGGGGAGCTGTTTTTT. The variable domain in full, with the rest retrieved from reference TRBV11-3 and TRBJ2-2, is EAGVVQSPRYKIIEKKQPVAFWCNPISGHNTLYWYLQNLGQGPELLIRYENEEAVDDSQLPKDRFSAERLKGVDSTLKIQPAELGDSAVYLCASSLDQAGTRFPGELFFGEGSRLTVL.

The chain combines TRBV7-3 with TRBJ2-3, with D unresolved. Germline loops: CDR1 SGHTA, CDR2 FQGTGA. The CDR3 spans 13 residues. V was cut by 5 bases and J by 2 bases, with 8 bases left in between. CDR3 nucleotide sequence: TGTGCCAGCAGCAGTGACACCACAGATACGCAGTATTTT. Translating it yields CASSSDTTDTQYF.

V is TRBV14 and J is TRBJ2-7; D ambiguous. Germline assignment: CDR1 SGHDN and CDR2 FVKESK. V lost 0 bases, J lost 0 bases, and 9 bases lay in between. CDR3 size: 15 residues. CDR3 region: CASSQEIENSYEQYF. The CDR3 DNA reads TGTGCCAGCAGCCAAGAAATAGAGAACTCCTACGAGCAGTACTTC.

The gene calls are TRBV6-1 and TRBJ2-7, with 7 bases that match TRBD2. V shed 4 bases, J shed 6 bases, and the junction held 18 bases outside the gene matches. The germline gives CDR1 MNHNS, CDR2 SASEGT. This CDR3 spans 17 amino acids. Here the CDR3 DNA reads TGTGCCAGCAGTGGAAGCTGGTTTGGCGGGAGCATGTCCGAGCAGTACTTC. This encodes CASSGSWFGGSMSEQYF.

The V call is TRBV27, the J call TRBJ2-3; 9 positions match TRBD2. The CDR3 is 15 residues long. With V trimmed by 6 bases and J by 0 bases, 4 bases remained unmatched. Germline V lookup: CDR1 MNHEY, CDR2 SMNVEV (reference sequence). The CDR3 protein is CASRRREGSTDTQYF. The CDR3 coding sequence is TGTGCCAGCAGACGGCGGGAGGGTAGCACAGATACGCAGTATTTT.

The rearrangement joins TRBV18 to TRBJ2-1; D ambiguous. In germline, CDR1 is KGHSH, CDR2 LQKENI. Trimming removed 3 bases at V and 0 bases at J, with 12 bases between. CDR3 length: 16 residues. The CDR3 bases are TGTGCCAGCTCACCCGGGTTTACGAGCTCCTACAATGAGCAGTTCTTC. This encodes CASSPGFTSSYNEQFF.

The V call is TRBV19, the J call TRBJ2-3, with D maybe TRBD2 (6 bases). The CDR3 consists of 15 residues. V lost 3 bases and J lost 2, with 12 bases in between. Germline V gene data show CDR1 as LNHDA and CDR2 as SQIVND (reference sequence). The chain's CDR3 is CASSISGTLTDTQYF. CDR3 coding DNA: TGTGCCAGTAGTATTAGCGGAACGCTCACAGATACGCAGTATTTT.

V is TRBV30 and J is TRBJ2-6; TRBD1 might be the D (5 bases). Trimming stripped 7 bases from V and 0 bases from J, with 19 bases between. The CDR3 consists of 17 residues. The germline gives CDR1 GTSNPN, CDR2 SVGIG (reference sequence). CDR3 sequence: CAFGMAGLTSGANVLTF. CDR3 nucleotide sequence: TGTGCCTTTGGAATGGCAGGGCTGACCTCTGGGGCCAACGTCCTGACTTTC.

V gene TRBV5-1 combines with J gene TRBJ2-2; 7 positions match TRBD2. The germline gives CDR1 SGHRS, CDR2 YFSETQ. After removal of 4 bases from V and 2 bases from J, the junction contained 5 bases not matched to a gene. This CDR3 comprises 15 residues. In nucleotides, the CDR3 is TGCGCCAGCAGCCGGGGACTACCCAACACCGGGGAGCTGTTTTTT. Its protein is CASSRGLPNTGELFF.

The rearrangement uses TRBV7-8 and TRBJ2-5; D might be TRBD2 (6 bases). The CDR3 loop spans 15 amino acids. The V gene's germline CDR1 is SGHVS and CDR2 FQNEAQ. The V and J ends lost 1 base and 9 bases respectively, with 18 bases between them. The CDR3 loop is CASSLGPSLGEAQYF. The CDR3 DNA follows: TGTGCCAGCAGCTTAGGACCCTCACTGGGGGAGGCCCAGTACTTC.

The rearrangement uses TRBV6-1 and TRBJ2-7; TRBD1 aligns across 8 bases. Germline CDR1 MNHNS, CDR2 SASEGT. After removal of 2 bases from V and 4 bases from J, the junction contained 4 bases not matched to a gene. There are 14 residues in the CDR3. For the CDR3, the DNA is TGTGCCAGCAGTGAATGGGACAGGATTTACGAGCAGTACTTC. Translating it yields CASSEWDRIYEQYF.

This clone was recorded a few times. The chain has TRBV2 and TRBJ2-5; 7 bases are shared with TRBD2. Germline CDR1 and CDR2: SNHLY and FYNNEI. The junction had 4 bases not matched to a gene; V was cut back by 7 bases and J by 2 bases. The length of the CDR3 is 13 residues. The CDR3 DNA reads TGTGCCAGCATGGGGACTATACAAGAGACCCAGTACTTC. Its protein is CASMGTIQETQYF.

Concerning this clone itself: A much larger clone lies a single base off, so this may be a read error. The same CDR3 can be traced to other DNA sequences in this sample. This chain links TRBV6-1 with TRBJ2-7; 10 bases match TRBD2. CDR1 is MNHNS and CDR2 is SASEGT in the germline V gene. The V and J ends lost 1 base and 0 bases, in that order; junction bases with no gene match: 0. This CDR3 has 15 amino acids. The CDR3 bases are TGTGCCAGCAGTGAAGGACTAGCGGGCTCCTACGAGCAGTACTTC. Protein sequence: CASSEGLAGSYEQYF.

V is TRBV28 and J is TRBJ2-7; TRBD2 might be the D (6 bases). The V gene's germline CDR1 is MDHEN and CDR2 SYDVKM. The CDR3 spans 14 residues. Trimming stripped 7 bases from V and 5 bases from J, with 18 bases between. CDR3 sequence (DNA): TGTGCCAGCACCCCGGGGACTTCCCCCCACGAGCAGTACTTC. Protein product: CASTPGTSPHEQYF.

The chain links TRBV5-8 to TRBJ1-3, with D maybe TRBD1 (5 bases). The length of the CDR3 is 16 residues. CDR1 and CDR2 (germline): SGHTS, YDEGEE. V shed 4 bases and J shed 0 bases, with 14 bases lying between them. CDR3 DNA sequence: TGTGCCAGCAGCCCTCACGACAGACTCTCTGGAAACACCATATATTTT. It encodes CASSPHDRLSGNTIYF.

This chain links TRBV6-1 with TRBJ1-1; TRBD1 matches at 9 bases. Germline V gene lookup returns CDR1 MNHNS and CDR2 SASEGT. This CDR3 region has 16 residues. The ends lost 1 base at V and 9 bases at J; junction bases unmatched: 12. Here the CDR3 reads CASSEDPTGGRPKAFF. CDR3 bases: TGTGCCAGCAGTGAAGATCCGACAGGGGGACGCCCGAAAGCTTTCTTT.

This clone appeared once. V usage is TRBV11-2 and J usage is TRBJ2-1, with a weak D call TRBD1 (6 bases). V was cut by 5 bases and J by 8 bases, with 16 bases left in between. Germline V gives CDR1 SGHAT, CDR2 FQNNGV. This CDR3 has 14 amino acids. This chain's CDR3 is CASSPRTAIYEQFF. CDR3 nucleotides: TGTGCCAGCAGCCCCCGGACAGCGATCTATGAGCAGTTCTTC.

This clone was counted between two and nine times. The chain joins TRBV30 to TRBJ2-7; 12 bases map to TRBD2. The CDR3 extends over 15 amino acids. The germline CDR1 and CDR2 sequences are GTSNPN and SVGIG (reference sequence). The J segment lost 1 base and the V segment lost 2 bases, leaving 3 bases of the junction unmatched. CDR3 sequence reads: CAWSPTSGGSYEQYF. CDR3 nucleotides: TGTGCCTGGAGTCCAACTAGCGGGGGGTCCTACGAGCAGTACTTC.

This clone occurred once. The gene calls are TRBV4-3 and TRBJ1-3; D is unclear. Germline V CDR1 and CDR2: LGHNA, YSLEER. The CDR3 totals 15 residues. Between the trimmed V and J ends, which lost 0 bases and 0 bases, there was a span of 6 bases. The CDR3, as DNA: TGCGCCAGCAGCCAAGATATTGTCTCTGGAAACACCATATATTTT. Protein product: CASSQDIVSGNTIYF.

The V and J genes are TRBV3-1 (or the pseudogene TRBV3-2) and TRBJ2-7, with 9 positions matching TRBD2. The length of the CDR3 is 15 residues. Germline loops: CDR1 LGHDT, CDR2 YNNKEL (reference sequence). V gave up 2 bases and J gave up 5 bases; unmatched junction bases: 7. CDR3 nucleotides: TGTGCCAGCAGCCAATCCCCTAGCGGGATCCACGAGCAGTACTTC. It specifies CASSQSPSGIHEQYF.

The V and J genes are TRBV19 and TRBJ1-1, with 9 bases that match TRBD1. The germline CDR1 and CDR2 sequences are LNHDA and SQIVND (reference sequence). V was pared by 8 bases and J by 6 bases, with 4 bases of the junction left unmatched. The CDR3 runs 12 residues. This CDR3 is CASSGQGSEAFF. CDR3 nucleotides: TGTGCCAGTTCCGGACAGGGGTCTGAAGCTTTCTTT.

This clone was counted between two and nine times. The chain uses TRBV4-1 and TRBJ2-3; 10 bases fit TRBD2. The V segment lost 0 bases and the J segment 4 bases; nucleotides outside the gene matches: 1. The germline V gene encodes CDR1 MGHRA and CDR2 YSYEKL. The CDR3 spans 15 residues. Written as DNA, the CDR3 is TGCGCCAGCAGCCAAGAAGCGGGAGGGGCAGATACGCAGTATTTT. This gives the protein CASSQEAGGADTQYF.

The rearrangement joins TRBV7-2 to TRBJ1-5; D may be TRBD1 (6 bases). The CDR3 runs to 18 residues. Germline-derived CDR1 and CDR2 are SGHTA and FQGNSA. The V gene lost 0 bases and the J gene lost 0 bases, with 15 bases spanning the gap. CDR3 region: CASSLARGTLYSNQPQHF. The DNA for the CDR3 is TGTGCCAGCAGCTTAGCGCGTGGGACACTCTATAGCAATCAGCCCCAGCATTTT.

V usage is TRBV2 and J usage is TRBJ1-5, with a tentative D call TRBD1 (6 bases). The V gene's germline CDR1 is SNHLY and CDR2 FYNNEI. The CDR3 contains 14 residues. V lost 1 base to trimming and J lost 9 bases, with 13 bases between them. CDR3 sequence: CASSEGTVTVPQHF. The CDR3 nucleotides are TGTGCCAGCAGTGAAGGGACAGTGACGGTGCCCCAGCATTTT.

The genes are TRBV9 and TRBJ2-3; 10 bases fit TRBD1. The CDR3 is made up of 15 amino acids. The germline V gene encodes CDR1 SGDLS and CDR2 YYNGEE. Germline trimming cut 4 bases from V and 5 bases from J; bases unmatched to any gene: 7. This chain's CDR3 is CASSLRDRGIDTQYF. CDR3 sequence (DNA): TGTGCCAGCAGCCTCCGGGACAGGGGCATAGATACGCAGTATTTT.

V and J are TRBV3-1 (or the pseudogene TRBV3-2) and TRBJ2-2; no definite D call. Trimming pared 1 base from V and 7 bases from J, leaving 16 bases between. Germline CDR1 reads LGHDT; CDR2 reads YNNKEL (reference sequence). CDR3 length: 16 residues. CDR3 sequence (DNA): TGTGCCAGCAGCCAAGTTCTGCGATCCCCCGTCGGGGAGCTGTTTTTT. Encoded protein: CASSQVLRSPVGELFF.

The chain recombines TRBV5-1 with TRBJ1-2, with TRBD1 matching over 8 bases. The CDR3 spans 13 residues. V shed 5 bases, J shed 2 bases, and the junction held 2 bases outside the gene matches. CDR1 and CDR2 (germline): SGHRS, YFSETQ. The CDR3 is CASRQGANYGYTF. The CDR3 DNA follows: TGCGCCAGCAGGCAGGGGGCAAACTATGGCTACACCTTC. The full variable domain, its missing parts supplied by reference TRBV5-1 and TRBJ1-2, is KAGVTQTPRYLIKTRGQQVTLSCSPISGHRSVSWYQQTPGQGLQFLFEYFSETQRNKGNFPGRFSGRQFSNSRSEMNVSTLELGDSALYLCASRQGANYGYTFGSGTRLTVV.